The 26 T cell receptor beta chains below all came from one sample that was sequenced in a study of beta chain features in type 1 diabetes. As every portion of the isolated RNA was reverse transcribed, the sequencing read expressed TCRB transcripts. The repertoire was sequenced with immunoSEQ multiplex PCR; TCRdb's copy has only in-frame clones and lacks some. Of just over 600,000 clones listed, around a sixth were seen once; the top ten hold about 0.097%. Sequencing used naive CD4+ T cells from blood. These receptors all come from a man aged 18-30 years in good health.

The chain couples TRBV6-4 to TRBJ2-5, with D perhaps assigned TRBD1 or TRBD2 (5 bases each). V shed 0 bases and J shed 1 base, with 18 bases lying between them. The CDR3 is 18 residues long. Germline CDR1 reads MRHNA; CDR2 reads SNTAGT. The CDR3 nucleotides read TGTGCCAGCAGTGACTCGAGTAATGGGGGAAGCCCCCAAGAGACCCAGTACTTC. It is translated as CASSDSSNGGSPQETQYF.

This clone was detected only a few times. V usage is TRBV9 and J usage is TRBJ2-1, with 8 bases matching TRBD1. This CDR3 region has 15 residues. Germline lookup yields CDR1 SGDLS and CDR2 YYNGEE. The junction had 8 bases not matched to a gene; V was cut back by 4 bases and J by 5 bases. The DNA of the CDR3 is TGTGCCAGCAGCACCGGGGACAGGAGAAACAATGAGCAGTTCTTC. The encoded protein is CASSTGDRRNNEQFF.

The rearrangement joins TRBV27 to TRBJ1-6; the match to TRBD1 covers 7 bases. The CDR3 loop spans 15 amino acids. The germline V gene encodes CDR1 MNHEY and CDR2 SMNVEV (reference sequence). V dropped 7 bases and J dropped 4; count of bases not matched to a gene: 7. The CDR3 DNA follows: TGTGCCAGCACCTCCTCGGGACAGTATAATTCACCCCTCCACTTT. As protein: CASTSSGQYNSPLHF.

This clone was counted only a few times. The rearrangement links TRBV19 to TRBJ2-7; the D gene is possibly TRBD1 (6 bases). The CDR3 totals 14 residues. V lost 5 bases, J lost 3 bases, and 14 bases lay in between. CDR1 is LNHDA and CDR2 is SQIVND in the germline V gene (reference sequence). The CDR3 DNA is TGTGCCAGTAGTCTCGGGACAACAGACTACGAGCAGTACTTC. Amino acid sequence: CASSLGTTDYEQYF.

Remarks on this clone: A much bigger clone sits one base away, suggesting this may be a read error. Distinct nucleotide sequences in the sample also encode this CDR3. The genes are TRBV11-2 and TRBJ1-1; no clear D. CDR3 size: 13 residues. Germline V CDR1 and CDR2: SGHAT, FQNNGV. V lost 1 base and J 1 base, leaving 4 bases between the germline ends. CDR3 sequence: CASSLGGNTEAFF. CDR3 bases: TGTGCCAGCAGCTTAGGTGGGAACACTGAAGCTTTCTTT. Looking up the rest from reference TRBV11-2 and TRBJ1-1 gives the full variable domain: EAGVAQSPRYKIIEKRQSVAFWCNPISGHATLYWYQQILGQGPKLLIQFQNNGVVDDSQLPKDRFSAERLKGVDSTLKIQPAKLEDSAVYLCASSLGGNTEAFFGQGTRLTVV.

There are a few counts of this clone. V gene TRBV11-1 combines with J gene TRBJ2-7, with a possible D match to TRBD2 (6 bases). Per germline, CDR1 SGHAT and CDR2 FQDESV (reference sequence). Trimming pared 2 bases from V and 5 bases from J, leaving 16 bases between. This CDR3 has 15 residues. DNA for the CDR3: TGTGCCAGCAGCTTAACGATGACTAGATCCCACGAGCAGTACTTC. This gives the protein CASSLTMTRSHEQYF. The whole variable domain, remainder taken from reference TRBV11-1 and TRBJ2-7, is EAEVAQSPRYKITEKSQAVAFWCDPISGHATLYWYRQILGQGPELLVQFQDESVVDDSQLPKDRFSAERLKGVDSTLKIQPAELGDSAMYLCASSLTMTRSHEQYFGPGTRLTVT.

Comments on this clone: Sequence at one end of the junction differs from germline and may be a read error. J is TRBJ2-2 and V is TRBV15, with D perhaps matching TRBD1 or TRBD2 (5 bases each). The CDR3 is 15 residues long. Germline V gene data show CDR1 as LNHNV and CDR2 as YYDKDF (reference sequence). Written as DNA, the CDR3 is TGTGCCACCAGAAGAGGGACCGCGAACACCGGGGAGCTGTTTTTT. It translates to CATRRGTANTGELFF.

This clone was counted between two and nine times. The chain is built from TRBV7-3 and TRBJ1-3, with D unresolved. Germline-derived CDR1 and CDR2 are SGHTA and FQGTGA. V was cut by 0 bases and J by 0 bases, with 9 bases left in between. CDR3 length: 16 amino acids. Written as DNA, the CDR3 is TGTGCCAGCAGCTTAACTTGGAGCGACTCTGGAAACACCATATATTTT. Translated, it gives CASSLTWSDSGNTIYF.

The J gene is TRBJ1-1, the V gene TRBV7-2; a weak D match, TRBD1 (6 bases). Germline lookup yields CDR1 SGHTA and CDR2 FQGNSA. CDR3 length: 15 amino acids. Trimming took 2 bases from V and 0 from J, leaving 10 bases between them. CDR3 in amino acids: CASSLSGTLNTEAFF. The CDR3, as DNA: TGTGCCAGCAGCTTAAGCGGGACACTGAACACTGAAGCTTTCTTT.

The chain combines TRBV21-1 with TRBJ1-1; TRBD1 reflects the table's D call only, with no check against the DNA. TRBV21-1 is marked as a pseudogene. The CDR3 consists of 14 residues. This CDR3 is CASSTGQGCTEAFF. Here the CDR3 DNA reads TGTGCCAGCAGCACGGGACAGGGGTGCACTGAAGCTTTCTTT.

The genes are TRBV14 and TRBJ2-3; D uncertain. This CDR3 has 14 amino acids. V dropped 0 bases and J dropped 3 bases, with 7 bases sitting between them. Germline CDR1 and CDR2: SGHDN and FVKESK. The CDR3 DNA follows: TGTGCCAGCAGCCAAGATTTGCAGACAGATACGCAGTATTTT. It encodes CASSQDLQTDTQYF.

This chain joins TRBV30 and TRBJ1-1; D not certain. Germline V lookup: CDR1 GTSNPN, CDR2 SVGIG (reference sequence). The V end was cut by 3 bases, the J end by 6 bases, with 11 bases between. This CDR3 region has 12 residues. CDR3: CAWSSLGSEAFF. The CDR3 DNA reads TGTGCCTGGAGCAGCCTGGGTTCTGAAGCTTTCTTT.

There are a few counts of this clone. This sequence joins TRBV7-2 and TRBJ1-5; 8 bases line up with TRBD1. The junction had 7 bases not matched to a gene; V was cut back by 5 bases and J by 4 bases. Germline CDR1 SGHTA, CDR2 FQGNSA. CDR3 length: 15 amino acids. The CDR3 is CASSPGGLSNQPQHF. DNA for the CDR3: TGTGCCAGCAGCCCAGGGGGCCTTTCAAATCAGCCCCAGCATTTT. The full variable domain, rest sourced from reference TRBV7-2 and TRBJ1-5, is GAGVSQSPSNKVTEKGKDVELRCDPISGHTALYWYRQSLGQGLEFLIYFQGNSAPDKSGLPSDRFSAERTGGSVSTLTIQRTQQEDSAVYLCASSPGGLSNQPQHFGDGTRLSIL.

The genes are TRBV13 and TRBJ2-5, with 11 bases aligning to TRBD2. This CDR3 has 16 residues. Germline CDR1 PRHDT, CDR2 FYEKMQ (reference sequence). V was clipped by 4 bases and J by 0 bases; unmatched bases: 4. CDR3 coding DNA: TGTGCCAGCAGCTACGCTAGCGGGGGGTACCAAGAGACCCAGTACTTC. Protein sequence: CASSYASGGYQETQYF.

As DNA, the CDR3 is TGTGCCAGCAGCGATTTTAGACAGGTTAAAGATACGCAGTATTTT. This translates into CASSDFRQVKDTQYF. The chain links TRBV2 to TRBJ2-3; TRBD1 is a possible D gene (6 bases). V was cut by 6 bases and J by 5 bases, with 18 bases left in between. The germline V gene encodes CDR1 SNHLY and CDR2 FYNNEI. The CDR3 has 15 amino acids.

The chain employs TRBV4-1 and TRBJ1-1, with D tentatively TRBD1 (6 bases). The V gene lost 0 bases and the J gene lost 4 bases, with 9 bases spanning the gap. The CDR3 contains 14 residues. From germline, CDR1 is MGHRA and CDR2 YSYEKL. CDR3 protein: CASSQEGGGTEAFF. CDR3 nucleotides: TGCGCCAGCAGCCAAGAGGGAGGGGGCACTGAAGCTTTCTTT.

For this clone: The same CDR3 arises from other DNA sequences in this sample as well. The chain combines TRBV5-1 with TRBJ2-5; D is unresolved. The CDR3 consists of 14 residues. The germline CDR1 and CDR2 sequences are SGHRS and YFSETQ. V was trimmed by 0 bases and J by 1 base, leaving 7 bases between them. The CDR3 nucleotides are TGCGCCAGCAGCTTGGGTGGTTTCCAAGAGACCCAGTACTTC. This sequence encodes CASSLGGFQETQYF.

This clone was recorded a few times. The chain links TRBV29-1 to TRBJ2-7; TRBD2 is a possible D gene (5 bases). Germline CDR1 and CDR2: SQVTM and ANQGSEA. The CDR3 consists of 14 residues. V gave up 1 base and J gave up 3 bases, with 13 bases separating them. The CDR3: CSVEVKRVNYEQYF. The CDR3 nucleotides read TGCAGCGTTGAAGTTAAGAGGGTGAACTACGAGCAGTACTTC.

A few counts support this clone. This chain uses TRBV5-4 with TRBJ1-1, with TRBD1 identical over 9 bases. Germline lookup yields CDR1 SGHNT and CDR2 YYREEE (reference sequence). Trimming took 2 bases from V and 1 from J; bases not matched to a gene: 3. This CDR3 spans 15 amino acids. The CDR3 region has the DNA TGTGCCAGCAGCTTACCGGGACAGGGGAACACTGAAGCTTTCTTT. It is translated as CASSLPGQGNTEAFF.

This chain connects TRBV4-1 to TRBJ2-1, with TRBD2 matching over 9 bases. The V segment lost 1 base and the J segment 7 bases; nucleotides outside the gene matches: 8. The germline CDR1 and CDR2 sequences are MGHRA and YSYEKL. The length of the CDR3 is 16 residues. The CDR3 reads CASSQVGSGRLNEQFF. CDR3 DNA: TGCGCCAGCAGCCAAGTTGGTAGCGGGAGATTAAATGAGCAGTTCTTC.

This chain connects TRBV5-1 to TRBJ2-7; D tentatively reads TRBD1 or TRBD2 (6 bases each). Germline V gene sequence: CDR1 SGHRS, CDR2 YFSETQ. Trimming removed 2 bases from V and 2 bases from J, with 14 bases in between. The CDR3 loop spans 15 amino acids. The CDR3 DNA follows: TGCGCCAGCAGCTTAACGGGGGCGAGAACCTACGAGCAGTACTTC. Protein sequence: CASSLTGARTYEQYF.

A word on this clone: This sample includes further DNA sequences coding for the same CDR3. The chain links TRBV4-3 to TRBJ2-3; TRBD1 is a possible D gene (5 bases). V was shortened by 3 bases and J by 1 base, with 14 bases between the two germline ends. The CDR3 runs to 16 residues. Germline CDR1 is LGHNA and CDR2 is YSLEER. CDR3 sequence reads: CASSQGSRARTDTQYF. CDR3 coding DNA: TGCGCCAGCAGCCAGGGTAGCAGGGCCCGCACAGATACGCAGTATTTT.

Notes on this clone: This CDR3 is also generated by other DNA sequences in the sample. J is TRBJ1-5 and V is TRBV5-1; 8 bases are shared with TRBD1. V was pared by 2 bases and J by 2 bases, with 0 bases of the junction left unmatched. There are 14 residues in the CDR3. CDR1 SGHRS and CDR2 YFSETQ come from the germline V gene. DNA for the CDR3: TGCGCCAGCAGCTTACAGGGGGGCAATCAGCCCCAGCATTTT. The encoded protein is CASSLQGGNQPQHF.

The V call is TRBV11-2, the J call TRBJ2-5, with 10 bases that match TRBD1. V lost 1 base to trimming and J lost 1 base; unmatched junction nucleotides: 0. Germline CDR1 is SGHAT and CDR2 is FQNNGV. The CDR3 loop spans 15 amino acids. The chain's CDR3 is CASSLGTGGQETQYF. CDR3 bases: TGTGCCAGCAGCTTAGGGACAGGGGGCCAAGAGACCCAGTACTTC.

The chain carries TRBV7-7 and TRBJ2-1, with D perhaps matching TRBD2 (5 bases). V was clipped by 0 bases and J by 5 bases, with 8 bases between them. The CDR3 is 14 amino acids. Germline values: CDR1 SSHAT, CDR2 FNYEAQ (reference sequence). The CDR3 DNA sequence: TGTGCCAGCAGCTTAGCGGCGGGTAACAATGAGCAGTTCTTC. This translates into CASSLAAGNNEQFF.

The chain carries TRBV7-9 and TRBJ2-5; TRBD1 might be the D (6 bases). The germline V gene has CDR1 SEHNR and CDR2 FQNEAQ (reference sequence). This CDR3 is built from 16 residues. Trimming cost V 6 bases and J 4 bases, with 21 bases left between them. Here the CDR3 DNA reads TGTGCCAGCAGACCACCCAGGGGTCTCGGGCCAGAGACCCAGTACTTC. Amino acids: CASRPPRGLGPETQYF.